The TCR beta chain under discussion was sequenced for a study of cytomegalovirus exposure and HLA in healthy donors. Study-wide findings and caveats: Presence/absence analyses supposed approximately even sequencing depth among donors. The investigators catalogued 150 to 200 TCR beta chains as cytomegalovirus-associated.

In the case of this clone: What it recognizes is unknown.

Primers for the PCR totalled 60 Vbeta and 13 Jbeta. This table comes from immunoSEQ multiplex PCR, and its TCRdb copy is limited to in-frame clones, with some not included. The table has 95,000 to 150,000 clones, approximately 80% seen once; the top ten hold less than 2.5%. This CDR3 has 16 residues. V trimming: 4 bases; J trimming: 9 bases; junction bases outside the gene matches: 13. Per germline, CDR1 SGDLS and CDR2 YYNGEE. V gene TRBV9 combines with J gene TRBJ2-2; TRBD1 matches 9 bases. The clonotype was recovered from a middle-aged woman in good health and CMV-seronegative. Sequencing was done on a sample of PBMCs. The CDR3 DNA is TGTGCCAGCAGCAGGACCGGGACAGGGAATATCCGGGAGCTGTTTTTT. Amino acid sequence: CASSRTGTGNIRELFF.